The 15 T cell receptor beta chains in this list originate from one sample, sequenced in a study of control samples from healthy donors and cancer patients. Generated by immunoSEQ multiplex PCR, the TCRdb table keeps only in-frame clones and is missing some. The repertoire consists of roughly 90,000 clones, with approximately 93% occurring once and the leading ten covering over 1.3%. The sequencing input was blood. Receptor source: a woman aged 30 to 39 in good health.

Details on this clone: The junction and the germline gene differ at one end; a read error may be behind it. The chain has TRBV7-9 and TRBJ1-2; D gene uncertain. The CDR3 totals 13 residues. The germline gives CDR1 SEHNR, CDR2 FQNEAQ (reference sequence). CDR3 DNA sequence: TGTGCCAGCAGCCTCAGCCCTAACGATGGCTACACCTTC. Protein: CASSLSPNDGYTF.

The chain combines TRBV27 with TRBJ2-7; 8 positions match TRBD2. The trim removed 8 bases at V and 2 bases at J, leaving 8 bases unmatched. This CDR3 is built from 14 residues. Germline CDR1 reads MNHEY; CDR2 reads SMNVEV (reference sequence). CDR3 sequence (DNA): TGTGCCAGCGGGTACACGGGACTAGCCTACGAGCAGTACTTC. This translates into CASGYTGLAYEQYF.

The chain carries TRBV6-1 and TRBJ2-7, with TRBD1 matching 8 bases. V trimming: 2 bases; J trimming: 3 bases; junction bases outside the gene matches: 6. This CDR3 comprises 15 residues. CDR1 and CDR2 from the germline V gene are MNHNS and SASEGT. The CDR3 DNA follows: TGTGCCAGCAGTGAATACAGGGGGGTGAGCTACGAGCAGTACTTC. Translating gives CASSEYRGVSYEQYF.

This clone has a single count. This chain connects TRBV30 to TRBJ1-6; D is uncertain. V gave up 1 base and J gave up 5 bases, with 3 bases separating them. Germline assignment: CDR1 GTSNPN and CDR2 SVGIG (reference sequence). CDR3 size: 12 residues. The CDR3 nucleotides are TGTGCCTGGAGTGGGGATAATTCACCCCTCCACTTT. The encoded protein is CAWSGDNSPLHF.

The chain employs TRBV29-1 and TRBJ2-6, with 8 bases lining up with TRBD1. Germline V gene lookup returns CDR1 SQVTM and CDR2 ANQGSEA. There are 15 residues in the CDR3. Unmatched junction bases numbered 4, after V lost 5 bases and J lost 1 base. The CDR3 loop is CSVTGGRSGANVLTF. In DNA form, the CDR3 reads TGCAGCGTTACAGGGGGAAGATCTGGGGCCAACGTCCTGACTTTC.

The chain uses TRBV5-1 and TRBJ2-1; D is undetermined. Germline V gene lookup returns CDR1 SGHRS and CDR2 YFSETQ. The CDR3 has 18 amino acids. Trimming took 0 bases from V and 0 from J, leaving 16 bases between them. The DNA for the CDR3 is TGCGCCAGCAGCTTGGCCCGCTTGGGGTTAAGCTCCTACAATGAGCAGTTCTTC. Its translation is CASSLARLGLSSYNEQFF.

This clone was picked up one time. The chain employs TRBV2 and TRBJ1-2, with unresolved D. The CDR3 covers 13 residues. The V end lost 7 bases, the J end lost 6 bases, and 15 bases lay between the germline ends. CDR1 is SNHLY, CDR2 FYNNEI, per germline. CDR3 sequence reads: CASKATVYHGYTF. In DNA, the CDR3 is TGTGCCAGCAAAGCCACAGTCTACCATGGCTACACCTTC.

J is TRBJ1-1 and V is TRBV5-4; a weak D match, TRBD1 (5 bases). CDR1 is SGHNT, CDR2 YYREEE, per germline (reference sequence). V was pared by 3 bases and J by 2 bases, with 11 bases between. The CDR3 length is 14 residues. CDR3 amino acids: CASSSKGINTEAFF. The CDR3 bases are TGTGCCAGCAGCTCTAAGGGGATAAACACTGAAGCTTTCTTT. Combining the CDR3 with reference TRBV5-4 and TRBJ1-1 gives the whole variable domain ETGVTQSPTHLIKTRGQQVTLRCSSQSGHNTVSWYQQALGQGPQFIFQYYREEENGRGNFPPRFSGLQFPNYSSELNVNALELDDSALYLCASSSKGINTEAFFGQGTRLTVV.

A remark on this clone: Other nucleotide sequences from this sample produce the same CDR3. This sequence joins TRBV7-6 and TRBJ1-3, with D tentatively TRBD1 (5 bases). The CDR3 extends over 15 amino acids. The germline V and J ends were trimmed by 0 bases and 1 base, with 7 bases remaining between them. Germline V gene lookup returns CDR1 SGHVS and CDR2 FNYEAQ. CDR3 region: CASSLARGSGNTIYF. The CDR3 DNA follows: TGTGCCAGCAGCTTAGCGAGGGGATCTGGAAACACCATATATTTT.

V usage is TRBV7-9 and J usage is TRBJ2-1; 10 nucleotides agree with TRBD1. The V gene's germline CDR1 is SEHNR and CDR2 FQNEAQ (reference sequence). V trimming: 5 bases; J trimming: 7 bases; junction bases outside the gene matches: 5. CDR3 size: 14 residues. CDR3 DNA: TGTGCCAGCAGCAAACCGGACAGGGGGAATGAGCAGTTCTTC. The encoded protein is CASSKPDRGNEQFF.

The chain joins TRBV29-1 to TRBJ1-5; D is ambiguous. Germline loops: CDR1 SQVTM, CDR2 ANQGSEA. This CDR3 comprises 13 residues. Trimming removed 6 bases at V and 0 bases at J, with 9 bases between. The CDR3 sequence is CSVRENSNQPQHF. The CDR3 DNA follows: TGCAGCGTAAGGGAGAATAGCAATCAGCCCCAGCATTTT.

The V and J genes are TRBV5-1 and TRBJ2-1; D perhaps matches TRBD1 (5 bases). This CDR3 region has 14 residues. Trimming pared 4 bases from V and 0 bases from J, leaving 8 bases between. Per the germline V gene, CDR1 is SGHRS and CDR2 is YFSETQ. The CDR3 region is CASSGASSYNEQFF. CDR3 coding DNA: TGCGCCAGCAGCGGGGCAAGCTCCTACAATGAGCAGTTCTTC.

The chain's CDR3 is CASSGGQFQDGYTF. The CDR3 DNA follows: TGTGCCAGCAGCGGGGGACAATTTCAGGATGGCTACACCTTC. The rearrangement joins TRBV5-8 to TRBJ1-2; perhaps TRBD1 as D (6 bases). Trimming removed 4 bases at V and 6 bases at J, with 16 bases between. Germline lookup yields CDR1 SGHTS and CDR2 YDEGEE. The CDR3 covers 14 residues.

The chain is built from TRBV2 and TRBJ1-2, with 9 positions matching TRBD1. Germline loops: CDR1 SNHLY, CDR2 FYNNEI. V was clipped by 5 bases and J by 5 bases; unmatched bases: 6. The CDR3 runs to 14 residues. CDR3 sequence: CASSWDRERYGYTF. As DNA, the CDR3 is TGTGCCAGCAGTTGGGACAGGGAGAGGTATGGCTACACCTTC.

This rearrangement joins TRBV3-1 (or the pseudogene TRBV3-2) to TRBJ2-1, with a tentative D call TRBD2 (5 bases). Deletions cut 0 bases from V and 1 base from J, with 10 bases between. The length of the CDR3 is 16 residues. CDR1 is LGHDT, CDR2 YNNKEL, per germline (reference sequence). In DNA, the CDR3 is TGTGCCAGCAGCCAAGATTGGCGGGCTTCCTACAATGAGCAGTTCTTC. This sequence encodes CASSQDWRASYNEQFF.